These 7 T cell receptor beta chains were sequenced from one sample in a study of early T cells in non-severe SARS-CoV-2 infection. From the 5' RACE reads, TCRdb called clonotypes with MiXCR, one entry per CDR3 protein. The data contain about 70,000 distinct CDR3 sequences, 9% to 10% of them singletons. The sample consisted of whole blood, taken at baseline. These receptors were taken from an adult who was a healthcare worker with PCR-confirmed SARS-CoV-2 infection or an uninfected control (not recorded which).

Comments on this clonotype: A much larger clone differs from this one at a single base, so this may be a read error. The rearrangement joins TRBV6-2 or TRBV6-3 to TRBJ2-7; maybe TRBD1 (5 bases). In germline, CDR1 is MNHEY, CDR2 SVGEGT. The CDR3 is 14 amino acids. Written as DNA, the CDR3 is TGTGCCAGCGGTTACTCAGGACAAAACTACGAGCAGTACTTC. This translates into CASGYSGQNYEQYF.

The chain recombines TRBV20-1 with TRBJ2-5; D gene unclear. Trimming stripped 4 bases from V and 1 base from J, with 16 bases between. There are 15 residues in the CDR3. The germline V gene encodes CDR1 DFQATT and CDR2 SNEGSKA (reference sequence). The DNA of the CDR3 is TGCAGTGCTACGGGTGTCACAGAAAGCCAAGAGACCCAGTACTTC. Translated, it gives CSATGVTESQETQYF.

This chain connects TRBV7-9 to TRBJ2-7, with D perhaps TRBD2 (6 bases). This CDR3 has 15 residues. Germline lookup yields CDR1 SEHNR and CDR2 FQNEAQ (reference sequence). V was trimmed by 4 bases and J by 0 bases, leaving 13 bases between them. The CDR3 sequence is CASSSGTGDSYEQYF. The CDR3, as DNA: TGTGCCAGCAGCTCCGGGACTGGCGACTCCTACGAGCAGTACTTC.

This clonotype was detected ten times or more. The V gene is TRBV7-9, the J gene TRBJ1-1; D gene unclear. The germline V gene has CDR1 SEHNR and CDR2 FQNEAQ (reference sequence). Trimming pared 0 bases from V and 0 bases from J, leaving 5 bases between. The CDR3 runs to 14 residues. CDR3 coding DNA: TGTGCCAGCAGCTTAGCCACCTTGAACACTGAAGCTTTCTTT. This sequence encodes CASSLATLNTEAFF.

The J gene is TRBJ1-5, the V gene TRBV29-1; D not resolved. The CDR3 totals 11 residues. Germline loops: CDR1 SQVTM, CDR2 ANQGSEA. The V end lost 7 bases, the J end lost 2 bases, and 6 bases lay between the germline ends. CDR3 in amino acids: CSGGGNQPQHF. The CDR3 region has the DNA TGCAGCGGAGGAGGCAATCAGCCCCAGCATTTT.

This clonotype was seen many times. The CDR3 DNA is TGCAGCGTTGAAGGTTCGGGAGTTGAGCAGTTCTTC. It is translated as CSVEGSGVEQFF. This chain connects TRBV29-1 to TRBJ2-1; tentative D call: TRBD2 (6 bases). Germline V CDR1 and CDR2: SQVTM, ANQGSEA. Deletions cut 1 base from V and 9 bases from J, with 10 bases between. The CDR3 sequence is 12 residues long.

This clonotype was counted at least ten times. V is TRBV11-1 and J is TRBJ2-7; 8 bases match TRBD2. The germline V gene has CDR1 SGHAT and CDR2 FQDESV (reference sequence). The V gene end was trimmed by 1 base and the J gene end by 1 base; junction bases not matched to a gene: 3. There are 15 residues in the CDR3. DNA of the CDR3: TGTGCCAGCAGCTTAGAGCGGGAGATGTCCTACGAGCAGTACTTC. This codes for CASSLEREMSYEQYF.